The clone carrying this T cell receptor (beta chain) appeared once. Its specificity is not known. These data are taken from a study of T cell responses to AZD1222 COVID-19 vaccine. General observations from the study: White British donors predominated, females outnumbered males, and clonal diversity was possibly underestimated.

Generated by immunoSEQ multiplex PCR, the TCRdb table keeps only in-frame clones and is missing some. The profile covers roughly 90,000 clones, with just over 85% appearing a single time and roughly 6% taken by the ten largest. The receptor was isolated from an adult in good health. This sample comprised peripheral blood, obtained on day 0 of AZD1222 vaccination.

CDR3 amino acids: CASSLVVSNYGYTF. As DNA, the CDR3 is TGTGCCAGCAGCTTAGTGGTGAGTAACTATGGCTACACCTTC. This chain connects TRBV11-3 to TRBJ1-2; D not certain. The germline gives CDR1 SGHNT, CDR2 YENEEA. The CDR3 consists of 14 residues. The V and J ends lost 1 base and 1 base respectively, with 7 bases between them.